The rows below give T cell receptor beta chains drawn from one sample of a study of T cell repertoires in cytomegalovirus infection. No antigen has been assigned to these receptors. TCRdb analysed the reads with MiXCR anew, one entry per CDR3 protein. In the table there are some 920,000 distinct CDR3 sequences, roughly 31% of which are singletons. The source material was cultured CD8+ T cells from PBMCs, sampled from culture after CMV antigen stimulation. The receptors come from a human donor in good health (CMV status not recorded). Some clones in this sample may be carry-over from other donors' samples. The CDR3 runs from the conserved cysteine through the conserved F or W. D genes are given only for firm matches. Only part of the rows carry a size: once, few, many, or a class if the clone is expanded.

NA NA TRBJ2-2 TRBV7-9 TGTGCCAGCCCCCTGACAGTTTTGAACACCGGGGAGCTGTTTTTT CASPLTVLNTGELFF
NA NA TRBJ2-7 TRBV27 TGTGCCAGCAGTTTCACAGACGCATACGAGCAGTACTTC CASSFTDAYEQYF
NA NA TRBJ1-6 TRBV4-1 TGCGCCAGCAGCCGGGAGGGTCCCGGTAATTCACCCCTCCACTTT CASSREGPGNSPLHF
NA NA TRBJ1-1 TRBV25-1 TGTGCCAGCAGTGAATCCCTAGATGGGATTGAAGCTTTCTTT CASSESLDGIEAFF
NA NA TRBJ2-7 TRBV10-3 TGTGCCATCAGTGAGGCCGTAGGGCCCTACGAGCAGTACTTC CAISEAVGPYEQYF
NA NA TRBJ2-1 TRBV24-1 TGTGCCACCAGTGAGTTGGGGGCGGAGCAGTTCTTC CATSELGAEQFF
NA NA TRBJ2-2 TRBV7-6 TGTGCCAGCAGCTACTACAGGAACACCGGGGAGCTGTTTTTT CASSYYRNTGELFF
NA NA TRBJ2-3 TRBV4-3 TGCGCCAGCAGCCAAGTACTGCGTAGCACAGATACGCAGTATTTT CASSQVLRSTDTQYF
few NA TRBJ1-1 TRBV9 TGTGCCAGCAGCGTAGGGTGGCAGGCCAACACTGAAGCTTTCTTT CASSVGWQANTEAFF
NA TRBD1 TRBJ2-1 TRBV24-1 TGTGCCACCAGTGAAACCGGGACAGGGGCTGTCGCCTACAATGAGCAGTTCTTC CATSETGTGAVAYNEQFF
many TRBD2 TRBJ2-5 TRBV7-2 TGTGCCAGCAGCTTATCTAGCGGGGGATTCGAATGGGAGACCCAGTACTTC CASSLSSGGFEWETQYF
few TRBD1 TRBJ1-1 TRBV10-2 TGCGCCACCAGACAGGGCGGGGCTGAAGCTTTCTTT CATRQGGAEAFF
NA NA TRBJ1-1 TRBV27 TGTGCCAGCAGTTTCTCAGACACTTACACTGAAGCTTTCTTT CASSFSDTYTEAFF
few TRBD1 TRBJ1-5 TRBV7-6 TGTGCCAGCAGCTCTTCGACAGGGATGGTCAATCAGCCCCAGCATTTT CASSSSTGMVNQPQHF
NA NA TRBJ1-4 TRBV5-4 TGTGCCAGCAGCCCCGCCGGAGGGTGGGATGCAACTAATGAAAAACTGTTTTTT CASSPAGGWDATNEKLFF
NA NA TRBJ2-1 TRBV7-9 TGTGCCAGCAGCAGCTCGCAAGCCCGACCCTACAATGAGCAGTTCTTC CASSSSQARPYNEQFF
few TRBD1 TRBJ2-6 TRBV25-1 TGTGCCAGCAGCGCTCGACAGGGGGCCGGTGGGGCCAACGTCCTGACTTTC CASSARQGAGGANVLTF
NA NA TRBJ2-6 TRBV27 TGTGCCAGCAGCCCCCGGCCTAGGGCCAACGTCCTGACTTTC CASSPRPRANVLTF
many NA TRBJ1-2 TRBV7-8 TGTGCCAGCAGCTTCCCCCCCGGGACCTTTGATGGCTACACCTTC CASSFPPGTFDGYTF
few NA TRBJ1-6 TRBV5-4 TGTGCCAGCAGCCCATCCCCGGACAGAAATAATTCACCCCTCCACTTT CASSPSPDRNNSPLHF
NA TRBD2 TRBJ2-3 TRBV29-1 TGCAGCGTTGAAGATCCAAGGCGGGGGGGCGCAAATACGCAGTATTTT CSVEDPRRGGANTQYF
few TRBD1 TRBJ2-3 TRBV7-2 TGTGCCAGCAGCCCTTTAGGCCTAGGGGGCTTAGACACAGATACGCAGTATTTT CASSPLGLGGLDTDTQYF
NA NA TRBJ1-6 TRBV5-6 TGTGCCAGCAGCTTGAGTATTCCGGGGGTCTCACCCCTCCACTTT CASSLSIPGVSPLHF
few NA TRBJ2-1 TRBV4-1 TGCGCCAGCAGCCACCAGGCAGGACCGACCAACAATGAGCAGTTCTTC CASSHQAGPTNNEQFF
once NA TRBJ1-2 TRBV27 TGTGCCAGCAAAGAGGACACACGACCCTATGGCTACACCTTC CASKEDTRPYGYTF
few NA TRBJ2-7 TRBV5-1 TGCGCCAGCAGCTTGGATCCCCTGGCCTACGAGCAGTACTTC CASSLDPLAYEQYF
few NA TRBJ2-5 TRBV7-9 TGTGCCAGCAGCTTCTCCGGGAGCCAAGAGACCCAGTACTTC CASSFSGSQETQYF
NA TRBD1 TRBJ1-1 TRBV7-9 TGTGCCAGCAGCGCCCAAGACAGGGGCGGGCTCACTGAAGCTTTCTTT CASSAQDRGGLTEAFF
NA TRBD2 TRBJ2-1 TRBV7-9 TGTGCCAGCAGTCCGGCCTCCCTTAGCGGGGGGGCCTACAATGAGCAGTTCTTC CASSPASLSGGAYNEQFF
NA NA TRBJ2-1 TRBV20-1 TGCAGTGCTAGAGGCCCCCACAGGGTAGAGCAGTTCTTC CSARGPHRVEQFF
NA TRBD2 TRBJ2-1 TRBV9 TGTGCCAGCAGCGTAGTTGGCGGGGGGGCAAGCAATGAGCAGTTCTTC CASSVVGGGASNEQFF
once TRBD1 TRBJ2-7 TRBV27 TGTGCCAGCAGTTTATTGGGACAGGCTGTCTCCTACGAGCAGTACTTC CASSLLGQAVSYEQYF
NA NA TRBJ1-2 TRBV6-5 TGTGCCAGCAGTTACTCCGGGACCCCTTCGGTCTATGGCTACACCTTC CASSYSGTPSVYGYTF
few TRBD1 TRBJ1-6 TRBV5-1 TGCGCCAGCAGCCCACGGGACAGGGGATGGGGTAATTCACCCCTCCACTTT CASSPRDRGWGNSPLHF
NA NA TRBJ2-2 TRBV7-3 TGTGCCAGCAGCTTAGTGAGACAGGTAACCACCGGGGAGCTGTTTTTT CASSLVRQVTTGELFF
NA NA TRBJ1-5 TRBV4-3 TGCGCCAGCAGCCAAGATCGGGATTCCACAGGAGGCAATCAGCCCCAGCATTTT CASSQDRDSTGGNQPQHF
many NA TRBJ1-2 TRBV7-2 TGTGCCAGCAGCTTTATGCTGGACAGAGGGCAAGATGGCTACACCTTC CASSFMLDRGQDGYTF
many NA TRBJ1-1 TRBV7-6 TGTGCCAGCAGCTTAATGGGGGTCAATGGGGTTACTGAAGCTTTCTTT CASSLMGVNGVTEAFF
NA TRBD1 TRBJ2-3 TRBV3-1 TGTGCCAGCAGCGCCCCCGGGACAGGGACAGATACGCAGTATTTT CASSAPGTGTDTQYF
NA TRBD1 TRBJ2-1 TRBV6-5 TGTGCCAGCAGTTACTCATGGCAGGGGGCCTACAATGAGCAGTTCTTC CASSYSWQGAYNEQFF
few TRBD1 TRBJ1-1 TRBV15 TGTGCCACCAGCAGAGAAAGGACAGGAACCAGGAGGAACACTGAAGCTTTCTTT CATSRERTGTRRNTEAFF
NA NA TRBJ2-2 TRBV6-2/TRBV6-3 TGTGCCAGCAGCCGGACGCGTATCCCCCGGGGGGAGCTGTTTTTT CASSRTRIPRGELFF
NA NA TRBJ2-5 TRBV7-8 TGTGCCAGCAGCCATTTAGCCGGGGAGACCCAGTACTTC CASSHLAGETQYF
NA NA TRBJ1-1 TRBV19 TGTGCCAGTACCGCAGGGGTAGGTACTGAAGCTTTCTTT CASTAGVGTEAFF
few NA TRBJ2-3 TRBV4-1 TGCGCCAGCAGCCATCCCTCCGATACGCAGTATTTT CASSHPSDTQYF
few NA TRBJ1-1 TRBV6-6 TGTGCCAGCAGGACAGCTGAAGCTTTCTTT CASRTAEAFF
NA NA TRBJ2-1 TRBV28 TGTGCCAGCAGTCTACCTCGTCTACAAGTGGTGCAGTTCTTC CASSLPRLQVVQFF
few TRBD2 TRBJ2-5 TRBV7-2 TGTGCCAGCACCCGAGTGGGACTAGCGGAGACCCAGTACTTC CASTRVGLAETQYF
few NA TRBJ2-1 TRBV7-9 TGTGCCAGCAGCTTTGCGGACCACTACAATGAGCAGTTCTTC CASSFADHYNEQFF
few TRBD2 TRBJ2-1 TRBV7-9 TGTGCCAGCAGCTTCCGGGGGGGCCGCTACAATGAGCAGTTCTTC CASSFRGGRYNEQFF
once NA TRBJ2-1 TRBV12-3/TRBV12-4 TGTGCCAGCCTAGGGGGAAGTGAGCAGTTCTTC CASLGGSEQFF
NA NA TRBJ2-1 TRBV27 TGTGCCAGCAGTTTCGTGGCTGTCCCGTACAATGAGCAGTTCTTC CASSFVAVPYNEQFF
NA NA TRBJ2-1 TRBV6-2/TRBV6-3 TGTGCCAGCAGTTTATACGGAGTCGTTGGGTCCTACAATGAGCAGTTCTTC CASSLYGVVGSYNEQFF
NA NA TRBJ2-1 TRBV11-3 TGTGCCAGCAGCTTAGATCAGGGGTACGAGCAGTTCTTC CASSLDQGYEQFF
NA NA TRBJ1-1 TRBV11-2 TGTGCCAGCAGCTTTAGTTGGAACGAAGCTTTCTTT CASSFSWNEAFF
few NA TRBJ2-1 TRBV27 TGTGCCAGCAGTTTTTGGGGAGAGTACAATGAGCAGTTCTTC CASSFWGEYNEQFF
few TRBD1 TRBJ2-1 TRBV7-6 TGTGCCAGCAGTTCGGACAGGTCGCCCTACAATGAGCAGTTCTTC CASSSDRSPYNEQFF